The next 3 T cell receptor beta chains were all read from a single sample in a study of PD-L1 blockade in urothelial cancer. Documented time point: pretreatment peripheral blood. Sequencing used immunoSEQ multiplex PCR; TCRdb keeps in-frame clones, though not all of them. The data contain 40,000 or so clones, 82% of them singletons. The source was PBMCs, collected around atezolizumab (anti-PD-L1) treatment. The receptor source for this set is a man aged 60 to 69 with urothelial cancer.

The chain employs TRBV5-8 and TRBJ1-5, with a weak D call TRBD1 (6 bases). Trimming left V 9 bases short and J 3 bases short, with 16 bases between. Germline V gives CDR1 SGHTS, CDR2 YDEGEE. The CDR3 runs to 14 residues. In DNA form, the CDR3 reads TGTGCCACCCGAAACAGGGCCTCCAATCAGCCCCAGCATTTT. This codes for CATRNRASNQPQHF.

The chain has TRBV5-6 and TRBJ2-1; 8 bases agree with TRBD1. Trimming removed 2 bases from V and 5 bases from J; junction bases left unmatched: 9. The germline gives CDR1 SGHDT, CDR2 YYEEEE. The CDR3 spans 16 residues. DNA of the CDR3: TGTGCCAGCAGCTTTTGGAGACGGACAGGGAACAATGAGCAGTTCTTC. Residues: CASSFWRRTGNNEQFF. The variable domain in full, completed from reference TRBV5-6 and TRBJ2-1, reads DAGVTQSPTHLIKTRGQQVTLRCSPKSGHDTVSWYQQALGQGPQFIFQYYEEEERQRGNFPDRFSGHQFPNYSSELNVNALLLGDSALYLCASSFWRRTGNNEQFFGPGTRLTVL.

The chain recombines TRBV2 with TRBJ2-2; a possible D gene is TRBD2 (5 bases). The length of the CDR3 is 15 residues. CDR1 and CDR2 from the germline V gene are SNHLY and FYNNEI. V was trimmed by 7 bases and J by 2 bases, leaving 14 bases between them. In DNA, the CDR3 is TGTGCCAGCATGACCCCGGGATCCAACACCGGGGAGCTGTTTTTT. Translation gives CASMTPGSNTGELFF.